This TCR beta chain was retrieved from a study of T cells in Graves' hyperthyroidism and ophthalmopathy. The study's findings and limits: From stable hyperthyroidism, ophthalmopathy was separated by a 13 V-J model.

From RNA transcripts, TCR beta CDR3 regions were amplified. The HTBI primer set drove a first-round RT-PCR of the TCR CDR3. One entry per CDR3 protein results from TCRdb running MiXCR on the multiplex PCR reads. The repertoire holds some 770,000 distinct CDR3 sequences, about 17% seen once, with approximately 8.4% in the top ten. The CDR3 has 17 residues. Trimming removed 3 bases from V and 3 bases from J, with 17 bases in between. Germline CDR1 and CDR2: KGHSH and LQKENI. As to this clonotype: The antigen is unknown.

Each patient was aged 18 to 65 and had newly diagnosed hyperthyroidism of under 2 months' duration. The sample taken for sequencing was blood. The chain employs TRBV18 and TRBJ2-2, with D unclear. The origin of this receptor is a man aged 18-30 years with Graves' hyperthyroidism. The CDR3 is CASSPTQLNWDTGELFF. The CDR3 nucleotides are TGTGCCAGCTCACCGACACAACTTAATTGGGACACCGGGGAGCTGTTTTTT.